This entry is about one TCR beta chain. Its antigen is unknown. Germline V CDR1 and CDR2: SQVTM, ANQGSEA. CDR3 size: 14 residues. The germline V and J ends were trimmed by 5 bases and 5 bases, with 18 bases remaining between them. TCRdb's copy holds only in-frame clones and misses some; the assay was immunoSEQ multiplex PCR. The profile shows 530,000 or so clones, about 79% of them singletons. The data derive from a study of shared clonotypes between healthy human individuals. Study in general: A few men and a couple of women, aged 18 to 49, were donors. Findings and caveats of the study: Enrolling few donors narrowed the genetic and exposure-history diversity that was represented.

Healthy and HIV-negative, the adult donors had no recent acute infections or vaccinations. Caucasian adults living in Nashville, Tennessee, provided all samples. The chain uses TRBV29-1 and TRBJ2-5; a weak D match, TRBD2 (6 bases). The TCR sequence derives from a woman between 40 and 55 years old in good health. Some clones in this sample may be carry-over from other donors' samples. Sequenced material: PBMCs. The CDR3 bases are TGCAGCGTTAACTCCGGGACCCGGGGGGAGACCCAGTACTTC. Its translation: CSVNSGTRGETQYF.